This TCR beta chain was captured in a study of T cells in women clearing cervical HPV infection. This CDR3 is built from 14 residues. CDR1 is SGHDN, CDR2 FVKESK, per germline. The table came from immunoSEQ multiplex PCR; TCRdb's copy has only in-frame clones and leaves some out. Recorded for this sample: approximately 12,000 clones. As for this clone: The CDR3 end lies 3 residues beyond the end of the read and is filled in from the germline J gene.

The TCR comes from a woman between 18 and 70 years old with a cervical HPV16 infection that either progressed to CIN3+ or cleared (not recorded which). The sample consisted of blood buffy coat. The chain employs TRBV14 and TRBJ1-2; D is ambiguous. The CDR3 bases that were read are TGTGCCAGCAGCCAAGAAGGGTACCAAGAGACC. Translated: CASSQEGYQET. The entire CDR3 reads CASSQEGYQETYTF.